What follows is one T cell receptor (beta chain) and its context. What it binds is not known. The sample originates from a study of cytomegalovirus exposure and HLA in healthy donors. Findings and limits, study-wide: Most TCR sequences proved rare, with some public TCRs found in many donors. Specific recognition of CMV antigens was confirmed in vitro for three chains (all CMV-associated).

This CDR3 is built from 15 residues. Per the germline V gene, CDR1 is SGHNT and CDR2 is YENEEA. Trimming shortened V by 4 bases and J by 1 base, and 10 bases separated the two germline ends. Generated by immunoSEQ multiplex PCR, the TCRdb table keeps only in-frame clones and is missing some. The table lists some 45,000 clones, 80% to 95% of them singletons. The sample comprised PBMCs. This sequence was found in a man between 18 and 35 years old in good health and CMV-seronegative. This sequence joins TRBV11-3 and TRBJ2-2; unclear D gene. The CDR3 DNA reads TGTGCCAGCAGCTCTAGGCGGCAGAACACCGGGGAGCTGTTTTTT. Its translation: CASSSRRQNTGELFF.